This T cell receptor beta chain was captured by sequencing in a study of cytomegalovirus exposure and HLA in healthy donors. A remark on this clone: What it recognizes is unknown.

Points from the study as a whole: About 90% or about 30% of the time was how often most TCR beta V segments were productive, according to an earlier analysis. Presence/absence analyses supposed approximately even sequencing depth among donors.

PCR was performed using 60 Vbeta and 13 Jbeta primers. The assay was immunoSEQ multiplex PCR, and TCRdb's table has in-frame clones only and misses some. The specimen's table records 40,000 or so clones. This sequence was found in a woman aged 25 to 39 in good health and CMV-seropositive. Sequenced material: PBMCs.

In DNA, the CDR3 is TGTGCCAGCAGCCGTACTAGCGCGGAGACCCAGTACTTC. This gives the protein CASSRTSAETQYF. The chain combines TRBV7-2 with TRBJ2-5, with TRBD2 matching over 7 bases. V trimming: 5 bases; J trimming: 5 bases; junction bases outside the gene matches: 5. Germline CDR1 is SGHTA and CDR2 is FQGNSA. The CDR3 is 13 amino acids.